A single sample is the source of the 13 T cell receptor beta chains below, sequenced in a study of T-cell memory formation after mild COVID-19. TCRdb analysed the 5' RACE reads with MiXCR anew, one entry per CDR3 protein. The sample comprises some 300,000 distinct CDR3 sequences, around 20% of which are singletons, and 21% rests with the top ten. Specimen: PBMCs or a T cell subset sorted from them (not recorded which). Receptors originate from a man aged 18 to 35 who had mild COVID-19 (a few samples of this study predate the infection). Cell type and time point are not known.

There are a few counts of this clonotype. The V gene is TRBV24-1, the J gene TRBJ2-3; TRBD1 might be the D (6 bases). The CDR3 consists of 15 residues. Trimming removed 3 bases at V and 4 bases at J, with 13 bases between. Germline V gives CDR1 KGHDR, CDR2 SFDVKD. CDR3 in amino acids: CATSDRAGASDTQYF. CDR3 nucleotide sequence: TGTGCCACCAGTGATCGGGCAGGGGCTTCAGATACGCAGTATTTT.

The chain recombines TRBV4-1 with TRBJ2-3; D is possibly TRBD1 (5 bases). The V gene lost 1 base and the J gene lost 5 bases, with 16 bases spanning the gap. This CDR3 comprises 16 residues. Germline V CDR1 and CDR2: MGHRA, YSYEKL. CDR3 loop: CASSQAGPRRGDTQYF. DNA for the CDR3: TGCGCCAGCAGCCAAGCGGGCCCCCGTAGGGGAGATACGCAGTATTTT.

This clonotype appeared a few times. The rearrangement links TRBV15 to TRBJ2-1; 16 nucleotides agree with TRBD2. CDR1 and CDR2 from the germline V gene are LNHNV and YYDKDF (reference sequence). J gave up 9 bases and V 5 bases, and 4 bases lay outside the gene matches. The CDR3 extends over 15 amino acids. The DNA of the CDR3 is TGTGCCACCAGCTGGGGACTAGCGGGGGGGGGTGAGCAGTTCTTC. It codes for CATSWGLAGGGEQFF.

This clonotype was found a few times. The chain uses TRBV5-1 and TRBJ2-7; 8 nucleotides align to TRBD2. Germline CDR1 and CDR2: SGHRS and YFSETQ. The CDR3 is made up of 13 amino acids. J gave up 4 bases and V 1 base, and 1 base lay outside the gene matches. This CDR3 reads CASSLLAGYEQYF. The CDR3 DNA sequence: TGCGCCAGCAGCTTGTTAGCGGGGTACGAGCAGTACTTC.

This clonotype was detected a few times. The rearrangement uses TRBV7-8 and TRBJ2-3; TRBD1 matches 7 bases. Looked up from germline, CDR1 is SGHVS and CDR2 is FQNEAQ. There are 15 residues in the CDR3. The V segment lost 5 bases and the J segment 3 bases; nucleotides outside the gene matches: 8. CDR3 protein: CASSLPQGRTDTQYF. CDR3 DNA: TGTGCCAGCAGCCTACCACAGGGGCGGACAGATACGCAGTATTTT.

This chain uses TRBV5-1 with TRBJ2-5; D gene unclear. Looked up from germline, CDR1 is SGHRS and CDR2 is YFSETQ. V lost 0 bases and J 5 bases, leaving 17 bases between the germline ends. The CDR3 covers 16 residues. The CDR3 region is CASSLGFGGVVETQYF. CDR3 sequence (DNA): TGCGCCAGCAGCTTGGGTTTTGGCGGAGTTGTGGAGACCCAGTACTTC.

This clonotype was picked up a small number of times. The chain has TRBV6-2 or TRBV6-3 and TRBJ2-7; 10 nucleotides match TRBD1. Trimming at V came to 0 bases and at J to 3 bases, leaving 5 bases not matched to a gene. The CDR3 covers 16 residues. Germline CDR1 is MNHEY and CDR2 is SVGEGT. The CDR3 is CASSYSPGQGSYEQYV. DNA of the CDR3: TGTGCCAGCAGTTACTCACCGGGACAGGGGAGCTACGAGCAGTACGTC.

This clonotype was counted a few times. The rearrangement uses TRBV7-9 and TRBJ2-3; perhaps TRBD1 as D (6 bases). Germline assignment: CDR1 SEHNR and CDR2 FQNEAQ (reference sequence). The length of the CDR3 is 12 residues. V lost 9 bases, J lost 6 bases, and 13 bases lay in between. In DNA, the CDR3 is TGTGCCAGGGGGGCCCCGGATGATACGCAGTATTTT. Its protein is CARGAPDDTQYF.

This chain connects TRBV28 to TRBJ1-5; D not resolved. The germline V and J ends were trimmed by 6 bases and 11 bases, with 11 bases remaining between them. Germline V gene sequence: CDR1 MDHEN, CDR2 SYDVKM. CDR3 length equals 11 residues. DNA for the CDR3: TGTGCCAGCAGCCGTCCAGCGGCCCAGCATTTT. Encoded protein: CASSRPAAQHF.

A few counts support this clonotype. This chain links TRBV29-1 with TRBJ2-7, with unresolved D. V was clipped by 3 bases and J by 5 bases, with 11 bases between them. Germline V gene lookup returns CDR1 SQVTM and CDR2 ANQGSEA. This CDR3 has 12 amino acids. In nucleotides, the CDR3 is TGCAGCGTTGATGTCACTCGGGACGAGCAGTACTTC. This encodes CSVDVTRDEQYF.

The chain has TRBV7-2 and TRBJ1-6; D remains ambiguous. Trimming stripped 1 base from V and 7 bases from J, with 14 bases between. CDR3 size: 16 residues. Germline assignment: CDR1 SGHTA and CDR2 FQGNSA. The CDR3 loop is CASSLGFSQRNSPLHF. CDR3 nucleotide sequence: TGTGCCAGCAGCTTAGGTTTCTCACAGAGAAATTCACCCCTCCACTTT.

Concerning this clonotype itself: A read error is possible here, since a much larger clone lies one base away. The chain recombines TRBV4-1 with TRBJ2-5; D may be TRBD1 (5 bases). V lost 3 bases and J 2 bases, leaving 10 bases between the germline ends. The CDR3 length is 14 residues. Germline CDR1 MGHRA, CDR2 YSYEKL. CDR3 region: CASSHVRGQETQYF. The CDR3 DNA reads as TGCGCCAGCAGCCACGTAAGGGGTCAAGAGACCCAGTACTTC.

The chain joins TRBV12-3 or TRBV12-4 to TRBJ1-3; D ambiguous. V shed 4 bases and J shed 7 bases, with 11 bases lying between them. The CDR3 runs 13 residues. In DNA, the CDR3 is TGTGCCAGCAGTTCAAGCACGGGGAACACCATATATTTT. Translated: CASSSSTGNTIYF.